This TCR beta chain was identified in a study of HIV-infected patients and healthy controls. Study outcomes and limitations: Healthy controls shared more CDR3 sequences between individuals than HIV-infected patients did. Size-matching overweighted rare events from HIV-infected data when comparing patients with controls. The diversity differences were not explained by slight age and sex differences between study cohorts.

Follow-up blood was drawn about 14 weeks, roughly three months, after antiretroviral therapy began. All unsorted peripheral T cells were captured because whole blood was used without fractionation. This clonotype was picked up many times. Its specificity is unknown. Reverse transcription used about 510 ng RNA and constant-region primers for alpha and beta. Separate chain-specific third strand synthesis with multiplexing indices produced the alpha and beta libraries. A single primer pair per chain amplified all rearrangements, with per-molecule barcodes. TCRdb ran MiXCR on the 5' RACE reads and lists one entry per CDR3 protein. The sample comprises about 18,000 distinct CDR3 sequences, under 9% of which are singletons, and 20% to 25% rests with the top ten. The CDR3 contains 15 residues. V lost 4 bases, J lost 4 bases, and 8 bases stayed unmatched. Germline-derived CDR1 and CDR2 are SGHRS and YFSETQ.

This chain uses TRBV5-1 with TRBJ1-5; 7 bases agree with TRBD1. The TCR sequence derives from an adult with HIV infection. The sample was blood, taken during antiretroviral therapy. The CDR3 loop is CASSIGTVSNQPQHF. The DNA for the CDR3 is TGCGCCAGCAGCATCGGGACAGTGAGTAATCAGCCCCAGCATTTT.